The 13 T cell receptor beta chains reported below all come from one sample, sequenced in a study of T cell repertoires in cytomegalovirus infection. Antigens of these TCRs are unknown. TCRdb redid the calling of the reads with MiXCR, one entry per CDR3 protein. Here the sample spans some 500,000 distinct CDR3 sequences, 30% to 40% being singletons. The source was cultured PBMCs, collected from culture after CMV antigen stimulation. The receptors shown here come from a human donor in good health (CMV status not recorded). Some clones in this sample may be carry-over from other donors' samples.

In this sample, this clonotype turned up a few times. This sequence joins TRBV2 and TRBJ1-5, with D maybe TRBD1 (5 bases). The CDR3 runs to 13 residues. Germline-derived CDR1 and CDR2 are SNHLY and FYNNEI. Between the trimmed V and J ends, which lost 6 bases and 4 bases, there was a span of 10 bases. The CDR3 reads CASRQAGNQPQHF. DNA for the CDR3: TGTGCCAGCAGACAGGCAGGTAATCAGCCCCAGCATTTT.

This clonotype was recorded a few times. The rearrangement links TRBV29-1 to TRBJ2-5, with TRBD2 as a possible D gene (5 bases). The V gene lost 6 bases and the J gene lost 3 bases, with 11 bases spanning the gap. This CDR3 contains 12 residues. From germline, CDR1 is SQVTM and CDR2 ANQGSEA. In DNA, the CDR3 is TGCAGCGTAGCGGCGGCAGAAGAGACCCAGTACTTC. Amino acid sequence: CSVAAAEETQYF.

CDR3 sequence (DNA): TGTGCCAGCAGTTTATTAGGCCAGGGCAACACAGATACGCAGTATTTT. Its translation is CASSLLGQGNTDTQYF. The chain employs TRBV28 and TRBJ2-3, with D possibly matching TRBD1 (5 bases). CDR1 is MDHEN and CDR2 is SYDVKM in the germline V gene. Between the trimmed V and J ends, which lost 1 base and 2 bases, there was a span of 13 bases. CDR3 length equals 16 residues. Looking up the rest from reference TRBV28 and TRBJ2-3 gives the full variable domain: DVKVTQSSRYLVKRTGEKVFLECVQDMDHENMFWYRQDPGLGLRLIYFSYDVKMKEKGDIPEGYSVSREKKERFSLILESASTNQTSMYLCASSLLGQGNTDTQYFGPGTRLTVL.

The chain has TRBV18 and TRBJ1-3; D is uncertain. The CDR3 loop spans 15 amino acids. Germline lookup yields CDR1 KGHSH and CDR2 LQKENI. V was shortened by 8 bases and J by 3 bases, with 17 bases between the two germline ends. The CDR3: CASVPGMMHGNTIYF. In DNA form, the CDR3 reads TGTGCCAGCGTTCCGGGAATGATGCATGGAAACACCATATATTTT.

The gene calls are TRBV11-2 and TRBJ2-5; D may match TRBD1 or TRBD2 (5 bases each). V lost 5 bases and J 9 bases, leaving 16 bases between the germline ends. Germline V gene data show CDR1 as SGHAT and CDR2 as FQNNGV. CDR3 size: 13 residues. CDR3 sequence: CASSPGTLKAQYF. As DNA, the CDR3 is TGTGCCAGCAGCCCAGGGACGCTAAAGGCCCAGTACTTC.

Regarding this clonotype: One end of the junction is discordant with germline, which a read error may explain. This chain connects TRBV7-6 to TRBJ2-1, with 8 bases identical to TRBD2. Germline V gene data show CDR1 as SGHVS and CDR2 as FNYEAQ. The CDR3 spans 15 residues. The chain's CDR3 is CASSVSGNPQGEKFF. CDR3 in DNA: TGTGCTAGCAGCGTTAGCGGGAACCCACAAGGGGAGAAGTTCTTC.

This chain uses TRBV29-1 with TRBJ2-5, with D perhaps TRBD1 or TRBD2 (5 bases each). V was clipped by 4 bases and J by 5 bases, with 11 bases between them. The CDR3 runs 12 residues. CDR1 SQVTM and CDR2 ANQGSEA come from the germline V gene. CDR3 protein: CSVVRDRETQYF. The CDR3 DNA reads as TGCAGCGTTGTAAGGGACCGGGAGACCCAGTACTTC. Based on the CDR3 plus reference TRBV29-1 and TRBJ2-5, the full variable domain is SAVISQKPSRDICQRGTSLTIQCQVDSQVTMMFWYRQQPGQSLTLIATANQGSEATYESGFVIDKFPISRPNLTFSTLTVSNMSPEDSSIYLCSVVRDRETQYFGPGTRLLVL.

V is TRBV10-2 and J is TRBJ2-3; D is undetermined. The germline V gene encodes CDR1 WSHSY and CDR2 SAAADI. Trimming took off 6 bases at V and 1 base at J, with 11 bases between the two ends. This CDR3 spans 14 amino acids. The CDR3: CASRRPSGTDTQYF. The CDR3 coding sequence is TGCGCCAGCAGAAGGCCATCTGGCACAGATACGCAGTATTTT.

V gene TRBV12-3 or TRBV12-4 combines with J gene TRBJ2-1; possible D gene TRBD1, 6 bases. The V end was cut by 6 bases, the J end by 12 bases, with 12 bases between. The CDR3 contains 11 residues. The DNA for the CDR3 is TGTGCCAGCAGCCTACAGGGCTGGCAGTTCTTC. As protein: CASSLQGWQFF.

The chain combines TRBV10-3 with TRBJ2-1; 7 nucleotides agree with TRBD2. Trimming cost V 8 bases and J 8 bases; bases outside gene matches: 18. The CDR3 is 16 amino acids. Looked up from germline, CDR1 is ENHRY and CDR2 is SYGVKD. CDR3 DNA sequence: TGTGCCATCCGTGGGAAGCGGGGAGGACCCCTGCATGAGCAGTTCTTC. Translating it yields CAIRGKRGGPLHEQFF.

The chain joins TRBV27 to TRBJ1-4; TRBD1 agrees at 7 bases. In germline, CDR1 is MNHEY, CDR2 SMNVEV (reference sequence). There are 18 residues in the CDR3. The J segment lost 10 bases and the V segment lost 6 bases, leaving 23 bases of the junction unmatched. The CDR3 sequence: CASSPGTAPNLSPGKLFF. CDR3 in DNA: TGTGCCAGCAGCCCCGGGACAGCACCTAATCTCTCCCCTGGAAAACTGTTTTTT.

The chain is built from TRBV7-9 and TRBJ2-1; tentatively, D is TRBD1 (7 bases). The germline V gene encodes CDR1 SEHNR and CDR2 FQNEAQ (reference sequence). The CDR3 has 18 amino acids. Trimming cost V 1 base and J 9 bases, with 25 bases left between them. CDR3 in amino acids: CASSLGDDRDLGGGEQFF. In nucleotides, the CDR3 is TGTGCCAGCAGCTTAGGGGATGACAGGGACCTCGGAGGGGGTGAGCAGTTCTTC.

There are a few counts of this clonotype. CDR3 amino acids: CASSLDGRGFQYV. The DNA for the CDR3 is TGTGCCAGCAGCTTAGATGGCCGGGGTTTCCAGTACGTC. The chain joins TRBV7-9 to TRBJ2-7; maybe TRBD2 (5 bases). V was shortened by 1 base and J by 10 bases, with 14 bases between the two germline ends. This CDR3 region has 13 residues. The germline V gene has CDR1 SEHNR and CDR2 FQNEAQ (reference sequence).